This T cell receptor beta chain derives from a study of blood T cells in healthy people across ages. Primed by a sample-barcoded 5' primer and a J-beta primer mix, a second PCR proceeded for 7 to 11 cycles. TCRdb itself ran the 5' RACE reads through MiXCR, one entry per CDR3 protein. This sample carries around 1,900,000 distinct CDR3 sequences, roughly two fifths of them seen once, and the ten largest clones take more than 20%. The CDR3 sequence is 15 residues long. Per the germline V gene, CDR1 is SGHVS and CDR2 is FQNEAQ. Trimming took off 0 bases at V and 3 bases at J, with 11 bases between the two ends. Healthy Caucasians from Russia aged about 6 to 95 served as donors. Isolation recovered at least 6 million PBMCs from every sample. Regarding the study as a whole: TCR beta diversity tracked closely with naive T cell percentage.

With respect to this clonotype: No antigen is known for it.

The origin of this receptor is a human donor in good health. The chain has TRBV7-8 and TRBJ1-2, with D maybe TRBD1 (5 bases). Sequencing was performed on blood. CDR3 in amino acids: CASSLARDPYYGYTF. DNA for the CDR3: TGTGCCAGCAGCTTAGCTAGGGACCCGTACTATGGCTACACCTTC.